This T cell receptor beta chain was captured by sequencing in a study of OX40 agonist ivuxolimab in advanced cancers. Study at large: An agonistic human IgG2 monoclonal antibody against OX40 (CD134) was given.

Trimming took 2 bases from V and 4 from J; bases not matched to a gene: 7. Germline V CDR1 and CDR2: SGHRS, YFSETQ. The length of the CDR3 is 15 residues. Data came from immunoSEQ multiplex PCR; TCRdb stores just in-frame clones and leaves some out. Of 11,000 to 15,000 clones in the sample, more than 75% were seen once. The sample here was CD4+ or CD8+ T cells sorted from blood, taken in a trial of the OX40 agonist ivuxolimab. The chain is built from TRBV5-1 and TRBJ2-7; 9 nucleotides line up with TRBD1. The sequence was obtained from an adult with an advanced solid tumor such as melanoma, head and neck, liver or kidney cancer. The CDR3 region has the DNA TGCGCCAGCAGCTTCCTTACAGGGGGCGCGTACGAGCAGTACTTC. This gives the protein CASSFLTGGAYEQYF.